Below are 19 T cell receptor beta chains sequenced from a single sample in a study of Ad26.COV2.S vaccination and SARS-CoV-2 variants. Treatment specified: around 19 received Ad26.COV2.S at low or high dose, single or two shots; 5 received placebo; per-sample allocation not given. Sampling occurred on day 63 after the first vaccine or placebo injection. Produced via immunoSEQ multiplex PCR; TCRdb's table is partial and in-frame only. The sample holds 500,000 or so clones, around 88% seen once. This sample comprised peripheral blood, obtained in a trial of Ad26.COV2.S vaccine versus placebo. These receptors all stem from a person between 18 and 59 years old who received the Ad26.COV2.S COVID-19 vaccine or a placebo.

Comments on this clone: Other DNA sequences within the sample encode an identical CDR3. CDR3 in DNA: TGTGCCATCAGTGGAACAGGGGATTCACCCCTCCACTTT. Translating gives CAISGTGDSPLHF. The rearrangement links TRBV10-3 to TRBJ1-6; 7 nucleotides match TRBD1. V shed 4 bases, J shed 8 bases, and the junction held 2 bases outside the gene matches. The CDR3 consists of 13 residues. Per germline, CDR1 ENHRY and CDR2 SYGVKD.

V is TRBV3-1 (or the pseudogene TRBV3-2) and J is TRBJ1-4; D not certain. V was clipped by 2 bases and J by 7 bases, with 5 bases between them. This CDR3 has 12 residues. Germline loops: CDR1 LGHDT, CDR2 YNNKEL (reference sequence). The DNA of the CDR3 is TGTGCCAGCAGCCAAATCGGTGAAAAACTGTTTTTT. This codes for CASSQIGEKLFF.

The chain couples TRBV5-1 to TRBJ2-7, with D maybe TRBD1 (7 bases). The V gene's germline CDR1 is SGHRS and CDR2 YFSETQ. Trimming took off 4 bases at V and 1 base at J, with 18 bases between the two ends. CDR3 length equals 16 residues. The CDR3 protein is CASSIKGGGGSYEQYF. The CDR3 DNA follows: TGCGCCAGCAGCATTAAAGGGGGCGGAGGGTCCTACGAGCAGTACTTC. Based on the CDR3 plus reference TRBV5-1 and TRBJ2-7, the full variable domain is KAGVTQTPRYLIKTRGQQVTLSCSPISGHRSVSWYQQTPGQGLQFLFEYFSETQRNKGNFPGRFSGRQFSNSRSEMNVSTLELGDSALYLCASSIKGGGGSYEQYFGPGTRLTVT.

The rearrangement links TRBV5-4 to TRBJ1-2, with D unresolved. The germline V gene encodes CDR1 SGHNT and CDR2 YYREEE (reference sequence). Trimming took 0 bases from V and 2 from J, leaving 17 bases between them. This CDR3 spans 17 amino acids. CDR3 nucleotide sequence: TGTGCCAGCAGCTTGGACGGTCTGCAACCTCGAAACTATGGCTACACCTTC. It yields the protein CASSLDGLQPRNYGYTF. The variable domain in full, with the rest retrieved from reference TRBV5-4 and TRBJ1-2, is ETGVTQSPTHLIKTRGQQVTLRCSSQSGHNTVSWYQQALGQGPQFIFQYYREEENGRGNFPPRFSGLQFPNYSSELNVNALELDDSALYLCASSLDGLQPRNYGYTFGSGTRLTVV.

This chain connects TRBV7-3 to TRBJ2-1; 12 bases fit TRBD1. Per germline, CDR1 SGHTA and CDR2 FQGTGA. The V gene end was trimmed by 5 bases and the J gene end by 7 bases; junction bases not matched to a gene: 9. The CDR3 contains 16 residues. The CDR3 DNA reads as TGTGCCAGCAGCCCACCGGGACAGGGGGCGCGTAATGAGCAGTTCTTC. This translates into CASSPPGQGARNEQFF.

V usage is TRBV5-1 and J usage is TRBJ1-1; D uncertain. This CDR3 is 15 amino acids long. Germline CDR1 SGHRS, CDR2 YFSETQ. Between the trimmed V and J ends, which lost 0 bases and 3 bases, there was a span of 12 bases. CDR3 residues: CASSLVPGTDTEAFF. The CDR3 region has the DNA TGCGCCAGCAGCTTGGTCCCGGGTACGGACACTGAAGCTTTCTTT.

V is TRBV2 and J is TRBJ2-7; a weak D match, TRBD2 (5 bases). Germline V lookup: CDR1 SNHLY, CDR2 FYNNEI. V was clipped by 7 bases and J by 2 bases, with 12 bases between them. The CDR3 extends over 13 amino acids. DNA for the CDR3: TGTGCCAGCAAGATACCGGGGACCTACGAGCAGTACTTC. It yields the protein CASKIPGTYEQYF.

The J gene is TRBJ1-4, the V gene TRBV30, with D maybe TRBD1 (5 bases). The CDR3 extends over 13 amino acids. CDR1 GTSNPN and CDR2 SVGIG come from the germline V gene (reference sequence). The V gene lost 8 bases and the J gene lost 7 bases, with 17 bases spanning the gap. DNA for the CDR3: TGTGCCGCTGGGGGGGTTCGGGGTGAAAAACTGTTTTTT. It yields the protein CAAGGVRGEKLFF.

This chain connects TRBV7-2 to TRBJ2-7; D is undetermined. The germline CDR1 and CDR2 sequences are SGHTA and FQGNSA. V was cut by 1 base and J by 6 bases, with 10 bases left in between. CDR3 length: 13 residues. The CDR3 DNA follows: TGTGCCAGCAGCTTAGGGGCAGATATCGAGCAGTACTTC. Amino acids: CASSLGADIEQYF. The full variable domain, its missing parts supplied by reference TRBV7-2 and TRBJ2-7, is GAGVSQSPSNKVTEKGKDVELRCDPISGHTALYWYRQSLGQGLEFLIYFQGNSAPDKSGLPSDRFSAERTGGSVSTLTIQRTQQEDSAVYLCASSLGADIEQYFGPGTRLTVT.

The chain joins TRBV6-5 to TRBJ2-1; no clear D gene. V shed 5 bases and J shed 7 bases, with 12 bases lying between them. The germline CDR1 and CDR2 sequences are MNHEY and SVGAGI. The CDR3 is made up of 13 amino acids. CDR3 coding DNA: TGTGCCAGCAGTCCTTCGGATGGAAATGAGCAGTTCTTC. This gives the protein CASSPSDGNEQFF.

The genes are TRBV7-2 and TRBJ2-4; D remains ambiguous. V gave up 3 bases and J gave up 0 bases, with 9 bases separating them. Per the germline V gene, CDR1 is SGHTA and CDR2 is FQGNSA. The CDR3 runs to 15 residues. The CDR3 nucleotides read TGTGCCAGCAGCTTGGGTTTTCAAGCCAAAAACATTCAGTACTTC. Its translation is CASSLGFQAKNIQYF.

This chain links TRBV5-1 with TRBJ1-2; D remains unclear. CDR3 length: 15 amino acids. Germline CDR1 is SGHRS and CDR2 is YFSETQ. Deletions cut 1 base from V and 8 bases from J, with 18 bases between. The CDR3 nucleotides are TGCGCCAGCAGCTTGTCAGGCCAAACCGCCGGAGGCTACACCTTC. This codes for CASSLSGQTAGGYTF.

The chain joins TRBV28 to TRBJ1-2, with 9 bases that match TRBD1. CDR3 length equals 12 residues. CDR1 is MDHEN, CDR2 SYDVKM, per germline. Unmatched junction bases numbered 2, after V lost 5 bases and J lost 7 bases. The CDR3 DNA reads TGTGCCAGCAGTCAGACAGGGGGTGGCTACACCTTC. Amino acid sequence: CASSQTGGGYTF.

This clone was detected only a few times. V usage is TRBV11-3 and J usage is TRBJ2-7; D is unclear. Germline V gives CDR1 SGHNT, CDR2 YENEEA. The CDR3 extends over 15 amino acids. Trimming shortened V by 2 bases and J by 2 bases, and 13 bases separated the two germline ends. The CDR3 DNA reads as TGTGCCAGCAGCTTATCGTTTGGGCTCACCTACGAGCAGTACTTC. This encodes CASSLSFGLTYEQYF. The full variable domain, completed using reference TRBV11-3 and TRBJ2-7, is EAGVVQSPRYKIIEKKQPVAFWCNPISGHNTLYWYLQNLGQGPELLIRYENEEAVDDSQLPKDRFSAERLKGVDSTLKIQPAELGDSAVYLCASSLSFGLTYEQYFGPGTRLTVT.

The J gene is TRBJ1-2, the V gene TRBV16; a weak D match, TRBD1 (5 bases). This CDR3 region has 15 residues. Trimming took off 3 bases at V and 7 bases at J, with 18 bases between the two ends. CDR1 KGHSY and CDR2 FQNENV come from the germline V gene. CDR3 DNA sequence: TGTGCCAGCAGCCAGAGTTTAGGGGAAGGCCGTGGCTACACCTTC. Amino acid sequence: CASSQSLGEGRGYTF.

The V gene is TRBV23-1, the J gene TRBJ2-3; D remains ambiguous. TRBV23-1 is marked as an open reading frame, function uncertain. The CDR3 sequence is 16 residues long. With 2 bases removed from V and 3 bases from J, the gap between germline ends came to 15 bases. Here the CDR3 reads CASSQPDRRATDTQYF. The CDR3 nucleotides are TGCGCCAGCAGTCAACCCGACCGGCGTGCGACAGATACGCAGTATTTT.

The chain combines TRBV12-5 with TRBJ2-2, with a possible D match to TRBD2 (5 bases). The V gene lost 5 bases and the J gene lost 2 bases, with 9 bases spanning the gap. The CDR3 runs to 14 residues. Germline V gene data show CDR1 as LGHNT and CDR2 as FRNRAP. This CDR3 is CASGTGLNTGELFF. The DNA of the CDR3 is TGTGCTAGTGGTACCGGACTTAACACCGGGGAGCTGTTTTTT. The whole variable domain, filled in from reference TRBV12-5 and TRBJ2-2, reads DARVTQTPRHKVTEMGQEVTMRCQPILGHNTVFWYRQTMMQGLELLAYFRNRAPLDDSGMPKDRFSAEMPDATLATLKIQPSEPRDSAVYFCASGTGLNTGELFFGEGSRLTVL.

This clone was detected only a few times. The chain is built from TRBV3-1 (or the pseudogene TRBV3-2) and TRBJ1-1; 10 bases align to TRBD1. CDR1 is LGHDT, CDR2 YNNKEL, per germline (reference sequence). The CDR3 extends over 16 amino acids. Losses at the gene ends were 4 bases for V and 1 base for J; bases not matched to a gene: 6. CDR3 sequence: CASSPGQGEANTEAFF. CDR3 sequence (DNA): TGTGCCAGCAGCCCCGGACAGGGGGAGGCGAACACTGAAGCTTTCTTT.

This clone occurred once. The genes are TRBV28 and TRBJ2-7; D is unresolved. The CDR3 is 13 amino acids. Trimming removed 6 bases from V and 3 bases from J, with 12 bases in between. Germline V lookup: CDR1 MDHEN, CDR2 SYDVKM. For the CDR3, the DNA is TGTGCCAGCAGCGCCACGGGCGTCTACGAGCAGTACTTC. This codes for CASSATGVYEQYF.